This record covers a single T cell receptor beta chain. Its antigen is undetermined. Clones were read by immunoSEQ multiplex PCR, and TCRdb kept only the in-frame ones, dropping some. The sample shows approximately 43,000 clones, roughly 81% of them seen only once. Per germline, CDR1 LNHDA and CDR2 SQIVND (reference sequence). The CDR3 covers 14 residues. Trimming took off 3 bases at V and 8 bases at J, with 16 bases between the two ends. The record originates from a study of STAT3 mutations in large granular lymphocyte leukemia. Overall study results and limits: Every T-LGLL patient had at least one immunodominant TCRbeta clonotype.

Sample: PBMCs. The receptor was isolated from a human donor with T large granular lymphocyte leukemia. Some clones in this sample may be carry-over from other donors' samples. V usage is TRBV19 and J usage is TRBJ2-5; possible D gene TRBD2, 6 bases. The CDR3 here is CASSMDRGKKTQYF. The CDR3 coding sequence is TGTGCCAGTAGTATGGACCGGGGGAAGAAAACCCAGTACTTC. The variable domain in full, with the rest retrieved from reference TRBV19 and TRBJ2-5, is DGGITQSPKYLFRKEGQNVTLSCEQNLNHDAMYWYRQDPGQGLRLIYYSQIVNDFQKGDIAEGYSVSREKKESFPLTVTSAQKNPTAFYLCASSMDRGKKTQYFGPGTRLLVL.